This T cell receptor beta chain is from a study of cytomegalovirus exposure and HLA in healthy donors. Study information: The platform used for the roughly 130 validation repertoires matched that of the 666 first-cohort repertoires, a later analysis reported.

Profiling relied on immunoSEQ multiplex PCR, and the TCRdb table lists in-frame clones only, not all of them. The repertoire has 100,000 to 150,000 clones, roughly 89% of them found once; the top ten carry 0.95% to 1.5%. Regarding this clone: Its antigen is currently unknown.

Whole-study findings and limits: Subsequent analysis found a tendency for first-cohort TCR clusters to co-occur within the 120 or so validation repertoires. It was reported that the classifier diagnosed cytomegalovirus status with high specificity and sensitivity in both the original and validation cohorts.

The V gene's germline CDR1 is SGHRS and CDR2 YFSETQ. This CDR3 contains 17 residues. V was shortened by 1 base and J by 0 bases, with 15 bases between the two germline ends. J is TRBJ2-3 and V is TRBV5-1, with D perhaps matching TRBD2 (6 bases). This TCR was sampled from a woman in her late teens or twenties in good health and CMV-seronegative. Sample: PBMCs. Written as DNA, the CDR3 is TGCGCCAGCAGCTTGCGGCCCGGGACTCCTAGCACAGATACGCAGTATTTT. It encodes CASSLRPGTPSTDTQYF.